This T cell receptor beta chain comes out of a study of beta chain features in type 1 diabetes. Overall study: Patients shared similar age, gender and cell yields with healthy donors.

Reverse transcription of all isolated RNA meant that expressed TCRB transcripts were sequenced. The repertoire was sequenced with immunoSEQ multiplex PCR; TCRdb's copy has only in-frame clones and lacks some. The sample consists of fewer than 350,000 clones, 15% of them appearing once. General study results and limits: The question left open here concerned HLA type influencing TCRB rearrangement. The study found moderately but significantly shorter TCRB CDR3s in all four CD4+ subsets of Type 1 diabetes patients.

V was clipped by 4 bases and J by 8 bases, with 19 bases between them. CDR3 length equals 15 residues. Germline lookup yields CDR1 SGHRS and CDR2 YFSETQ. Comments on this clone: No antigen is known for it.

This sequence was found in a man aged 18 to 29 with type 1 diabetes. The material sequenced was naive CD4+ T cells from blood. V usage is TRBV5-1 and J usage is TRBJ2-4; tentatively, D is TRBD1 (7 bases). CDR3 sequence reads: CASSPGGMTPDIQYF. As DNA, the CDR3 is TGCGCCAGCAGCCCAGGGGGGATGACCCCGGACATTCAGTACTTC.